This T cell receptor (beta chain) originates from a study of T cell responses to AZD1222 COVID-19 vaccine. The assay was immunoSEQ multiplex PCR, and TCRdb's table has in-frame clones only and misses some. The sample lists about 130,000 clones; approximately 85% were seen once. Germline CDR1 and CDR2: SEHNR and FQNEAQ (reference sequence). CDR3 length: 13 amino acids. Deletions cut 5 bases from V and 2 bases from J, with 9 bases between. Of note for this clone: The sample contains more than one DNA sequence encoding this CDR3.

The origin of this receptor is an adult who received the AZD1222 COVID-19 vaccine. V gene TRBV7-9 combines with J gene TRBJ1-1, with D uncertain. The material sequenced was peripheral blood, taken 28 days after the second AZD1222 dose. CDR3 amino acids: CASSPPVNTEAFF. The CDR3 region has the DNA TGTGCCAGCAGCCCCCCTGTCAACACTGAAGCTTTCTTT.